The present T cell receptor beta chain was sequenced within a study of cytomegalovirus exposure and HLA in healthy donors. General study points: Cytomegalovirus status was reportedly diagnosed by the classifier with high specificity and sensitivity. Later examination showed HLA-associated TCR beta chains had greater clonal expansion than equally common others.

Germline CDR1 SGDLS, CDR2 YYNGEE. This CDR3 region has 14 residues. The study ran its PCR with 60 Vbeta and 13 Jbeta primers. Sequenced by immunoSEQ multiplex PCR; TCRdb stores in-frame clones only, minus some. The sample data list tens of thousands of clones. A word on this clone: The antigen is undetermined. Sequence at one end of the junction differs from germline and may be a read error.

The rearrangement joins TRBV9 to TRBJ1-4; D may be TRBD1 (5 bases). This TCR came from a male donor in good health and CMV-seronegative. Sequenced material: PBMCs. For the CDR3, the DNA is TGTGCCAGCAGCGCACGACAGATACCTGAAAAAATGTTTTTT. As protein: CASSARQIPEKMFF.